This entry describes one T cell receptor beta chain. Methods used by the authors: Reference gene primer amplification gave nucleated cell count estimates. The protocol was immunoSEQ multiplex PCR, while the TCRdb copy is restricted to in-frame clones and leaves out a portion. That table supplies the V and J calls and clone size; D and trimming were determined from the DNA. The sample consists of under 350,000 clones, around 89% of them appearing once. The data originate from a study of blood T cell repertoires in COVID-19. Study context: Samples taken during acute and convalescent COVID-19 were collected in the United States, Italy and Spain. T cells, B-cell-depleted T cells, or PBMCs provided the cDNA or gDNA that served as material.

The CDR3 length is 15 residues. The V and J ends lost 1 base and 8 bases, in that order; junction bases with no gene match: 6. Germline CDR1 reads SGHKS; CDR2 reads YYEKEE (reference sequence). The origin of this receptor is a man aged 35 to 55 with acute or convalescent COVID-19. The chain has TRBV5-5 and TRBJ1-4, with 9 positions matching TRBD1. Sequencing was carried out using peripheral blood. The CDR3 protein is CASSLTGTGREKLFF. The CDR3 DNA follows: TGTGCCAGCAGCTTGACGGGGACAGGGAGAGAAAAACTGTTTTTT.